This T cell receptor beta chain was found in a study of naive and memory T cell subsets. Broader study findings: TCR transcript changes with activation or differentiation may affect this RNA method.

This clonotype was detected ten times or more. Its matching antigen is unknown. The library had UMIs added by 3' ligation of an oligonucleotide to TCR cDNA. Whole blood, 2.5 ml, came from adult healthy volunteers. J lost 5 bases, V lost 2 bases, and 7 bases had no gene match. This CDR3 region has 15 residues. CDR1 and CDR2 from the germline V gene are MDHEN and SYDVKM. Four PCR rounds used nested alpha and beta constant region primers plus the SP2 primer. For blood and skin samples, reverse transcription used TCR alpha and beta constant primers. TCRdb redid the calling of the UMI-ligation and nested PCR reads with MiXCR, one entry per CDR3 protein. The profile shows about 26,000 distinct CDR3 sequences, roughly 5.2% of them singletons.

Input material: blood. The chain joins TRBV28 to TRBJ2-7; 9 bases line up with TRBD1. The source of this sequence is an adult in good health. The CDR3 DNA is TGTGCCAGCAGTTTACGGCCCGGACAGGGGAACGAGCAGTACTTC. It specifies CASSLRPGQGNEQYF.